A single sample gave rise to the 32 T cell receptor beta chains below, sequenced in a study of T cells expressing NK-cell markers. With the 5' RACE reads reprocessed, TCRdb shows one record per CDR3 protein and no DNA. Recorded for this sample: a few hundred thousand distinct CDR3 sequences. Sequencing was done on a sample of blood T cells: a sorted CD56 or NKG2C T cell subset, CD4+ or CD8+ T cells, or bulk PBMC T cells (not recorded which). The origin of the receptors is a man between 18 and 69 years old in good health.

The CDR3 sequence: CASSWTRPRTQYF. The J gene is TRBJ2-5, the V gene TRBV12-3 or TRBV12-4; TCRdb selects TRBD1, and the lack of DNA leaves this call unchecked. The CDR3 runs 13 residues.

J is TRBJ2-5 and V is TRBV5-1; checking the TCRdb D call of TRBD1 is not possible without DNA. This CDR3 region has 15 residues. The germline CDR1 and CDR2 sequences are SGHRS and YFSETQ. CDR3 loop: CASSLGRAGQETQYF.

The chain carries TRBV9 and TRBJ2-1; TCRdb selects TRBD2, and the lack of DNA leaves this call unchecked. The CDR3 contains 18 residues. Germline CDR1 SGDLS, CDR2 YYNGEE. This CDR3 reads CASSVAYSVRREYNEQFF.

The chain has TRBV29-1 and TRBJ2-5; TCRdb calls TRBD1, which cannot be checked without DNA. This CDR3 contains 14 residues. Germline values: CDR1 SQVTM, CDR2 ANQGSEA. CDR3 in amino acids: CSGRAGGPGETQYF.

The V gene is TRBV12-5, the J gene TRBJ2-3; TCRdb's D call of TRBD1 is untestable without DNA. CDR1 and CDR2 from the germline V gene are LGHNT and FRNRAP. The CDR3 extends over 17 amino acids. The CDR3 sequence is CASGLVRTGAGSDTQYF.

This chain links TRBV5-1 with TRBJ2-5; TCRdb's assignment of TRBD1 cannot be checked, as there is no DNA. The CDR3 is made up of 15 amino acids. Germline loops: CDR1 SGHRS, CDR2 YFSETQ. The CDR3 is CASSSRALGSETQYF.

The chain has TRBV6-5 and TRBJ2-2; with no DNA, the TCRdb D assignment of TRBD1 cannot be verified. This CDR3 has 15 residues. From germline, CDR1 is MNHEY and CDR2 SVGAGI. The CDR3 spells CASSTWTVYTGELFF.

This chain uses TRBV6-1 with TRBJ2-5; TCRdb indicates TRBD1, and absent DNA this call remains unverified. Germline V gene sequence: CDR1 MNHNS, CDR2 SASEGT. CDR3 length equals 15 residues. CDR3 residues: CASSPRQEYQETQYF.

The chain combines TRBV5-1 with TRBJ1-2; as DNA is missing, the TRBD1 call by TCRdb cannot be tested. CDR3 size: 15 residues. Germline V gene data show CDR1 as SGHRS and CDR2 as YFSETQ. CDR3 sequence: CASSLGDREGSGYTF.

The CDR3: CASSTELAGVVLSSYNEQFF. The V gene is TRBV5-6, the J gene TRBJ2-1; TCRdb lists TRBD2, though no DNA is available to test this call. CDR3 length: 20 residues. Germline V gene lookup returns CDR1 SGHDT and CDR2 YYEEEE.

The chain carries TRBV15 and TRBJ2-2; no DNA is available, so the TRBD2 call from TCRdb remains unchecked. Germline V gene data show CDR1 as LNHNV and CDR2 as YYDKDF (reference sequence). This CDR3 region has 20 residues. Here the CDR3 reads CATSREGTSGGNPNTGELFF.

This chain connects TRBV20-1 to TRBJ2-2; TCRdb's D gene call, TRBD1, goes unchecked for lack of DNA. CDR1 is DFQATT and CDR2 is SNEGSKA in the germline V gene (reference sequence). The CDR3 extends over 14 amino acids. CDR3 residues: CSATLGRVTGELFF.

The chain joins TRBV7-2 to TRBJ1-3; TCRdb's D call of TRBD1 is untestable without DNA. Germline V gives CDR1 SGHTA, CDR2 FQGNSA. This CDR3 comprises 14 residues. CDR3 sequence reads: CASSPGTAGNTIYF.

The V and J genes are TRBV6-5 and TRBJ1-6. Germline lookup yields CDR1 MNHEY and CDR2 SVGAGI. This CDR3 spans 14 amino acids. This CDR3 is CASSYRDLNSPLHF.

The chain combines TRBV12-3 or TRBV12-4 with TRBJ2-1; TCRdb selects TRBD2, and the lack of DNA leaves this call unchecked. The CDR3 loop spans 12 amino acids. CDR3 sequence: CASRPYGSEQFF.

This sequence joins TRBV27 and TRBJ1-3; TCRdb designates TRBD1, a call that cannot be tested without DNA. The CDR3 contains 16 residues. Per germline, CDR1 MNHEY and CDR2 SMNVEV (reference sequence). The CDR3 region is CASSRTLGTGGNTIYF.

This chain links TRBV2 with TRBJ2-3; TCRdb picks TRBD2, but there is no DNA to check that call. Germline lookup yields CDR1 SNHLY and CDR2 FYNNEI. This CDR3 region has 15 residues. CDR3 in amino acids: CAGVRPSGGADTQYF.

This chain uses TRBV7-3 with TRBJ2-2; without DNA, the TCRdb call of TRBD2 cannot be checked. CDR3 length equals 18 residues. Looked up from germline, CDR1 is SGHTA and CDR2 is FQGTGA. This chain's CDR3 is CASSLKPSGGTNTGELFF.

V gene TRBV12-3 or TRBV12-4 combines with J gene TRBJ2-1; lacking DNA, the TRBD2 call made by TCRdb goes unchecked. CDR3 length: 14 residues. This CDR3 reads CASRGASSYNEQFF.

CDR3 amino acids: CATSRGKDGNTIYF. The chain combines TRBV15 with TRBJ1-3. CDR1 and CDR2 (germline): LNHNV, YYDKDF (reference sequence). The CDR3 sequence is 14 residues long.

The chain employs TRBV20-1 and TRBJ2-2; TCRdb calls TRBD2, which cannot be checked without DNA. The germline V gene has CDR1 DFQATT and CDR2 SNEGSKA (reference sequence). CDR3 length: 15 amino acids. CDR3 protein: CSARDGPANTGELFF.

This CDR3 reads CASSSERTGGVSHEQYF. The V and J genes are TRBV5-1 and TRBJ2-7; no DNA is available, so the TRBD1 call from TCRdb remains unchecked. Germline values: CDR1 SGHRS, CDR2 YFSETQ. The CDR3 length is 17 residues. The full variable domain, rest sourced from reference TRBV5-1 and TRBJ2-7, is KAGVTQTPRYLIKTRGQQVTLSCSPISGHRSVSWYQQTPGQGLQFLFEYFSETQRNKGNFPGRFSGRQFSNSRSEMNVSTLELGDSALYLCASSSERTGGVSHEQYFGPGTRLTVT.

The chain employs TRBV7-2 and TRBJ2-1; the D call from TCRdb, TRBD2, cannot be confirmed without DNA. Germline V CDR1 and CDR2: SGHTA, FQGNSA. The CDR3 spans 12 residues. Here the CDR3 reads CASSLYRAPVFF.

The chain recombines TRBV4-2 with TRBJ2-2; TCRdb picks TRBD2, but there is no DNA to check that call. CDR1 is LGHNA and CDR2 is YNFKEQ in the germline V gene. This CDR3 comprises 13 residues. CDR3 amino acids: CASSTSVDGELFF.

The chain couples TRBV7-9 to TRBJ1-5. Per the germline V gene, CDR1 is SEHNR and CDR2 is FQNEAQ (reference sequence). The CDR3 sequence is 13 residues long. This chain's CDR3 is CASSSGNNQPQHF.

The chain links TRBV20-1 to TRBJ1-2; TCRdb proposes TRBD1, but this gene call is untestable without DNA. Germline loops: CDR1 DFQATT, CDR2 SNEGSKA (reference sequence). The CDR3 runs to 12 residues. The CDR3 is CSVRWAAYGYTF.

This chain's CDR3 is CASSGRQDLHF. The chain carries TRBV2 and TRBJ1-6. Germline lookup yields CDR1 SNHLY and CDR2 FYNNEI. CDR3 length: 11 residues.

The rearrangement joins TRBV25-1 to TRBJ1-1; with no DNA, the TCRdb D assignment of TRBD1 cannot be verified. The CDR3 is 15 residues long. Looked up from germline, CDR1 is MGHDK and CDR2 is SYGVNS. The CDR3 region is CASSPGGKGSTEAFF.

The gene calls are TRBV12-5 and TRBJ2-4; TCRdb selects TRBD1, and the lack of DNA leaves this call unchecked. In germline, CDR1 is LGHNT, CDR2 FRNRAP. The CDR3 runs 17 residues. The CDR3: CASGLVSWGRTKNIQYF.

The chain recombines TRBV11-2 with TRBJ2-4; with no DNA, the TCRdb D assignment of TRBD2 cannot be verified. The CDR3 runs to 19 residues. Germline V gene lookup returns CDR1 SGHAT and CDR2 FQNNGV. The chain's CDR3 is CASSPGRLAGGIAKNIQYF.

The chain uses TRBV19 and TRBJ2-1; TCRdb returns TRBD2, unconfirmable since there is no DNA. This CDR3 has 17 residues. The V gene's germline CDR1 is LNHDA and CDR2 SQIVND (reference sequence). The CDR3 loop reads CASSMVASGGLYNEQFF.

CDR3: CASSLSGAYGYTF. The chain employs TRBV12-3 or TRBV12-4 and TRBJ1-2; TCRdb calls TRBD1, which cannot be checked without DNA. CDR3 length: 13 residues.